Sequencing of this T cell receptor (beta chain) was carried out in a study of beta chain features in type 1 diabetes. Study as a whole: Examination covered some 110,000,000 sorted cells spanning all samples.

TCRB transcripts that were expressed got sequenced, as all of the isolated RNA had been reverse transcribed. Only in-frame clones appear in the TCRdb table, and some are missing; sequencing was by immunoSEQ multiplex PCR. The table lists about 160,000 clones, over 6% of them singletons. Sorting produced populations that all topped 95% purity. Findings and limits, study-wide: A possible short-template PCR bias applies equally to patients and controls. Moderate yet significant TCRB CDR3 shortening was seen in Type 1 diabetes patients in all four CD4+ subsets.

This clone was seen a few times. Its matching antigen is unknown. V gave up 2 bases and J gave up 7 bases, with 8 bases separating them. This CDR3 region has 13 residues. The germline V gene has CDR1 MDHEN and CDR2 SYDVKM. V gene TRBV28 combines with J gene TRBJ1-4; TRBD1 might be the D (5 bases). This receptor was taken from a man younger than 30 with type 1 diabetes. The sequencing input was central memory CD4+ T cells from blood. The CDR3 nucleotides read TGTGCCAGCAGTTTAAGCAGGGTTGAAAAACTGTTTTTT. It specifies CASSLSRVEKLFF.